One sample yielded the 24 T cell receptor beta chains listed below, sequenced in a study of blood T cell repertoires in COVID-19 (TCRdb year 2020). To prepare the library, the immunoSEQ multiplex PCR assay was applied. Not all clones reach the TCRdb copy of this immuneACCESS table, which keeps in-frame sequences only. Checked studies attribute under half of the gap to unresolved V genes and leave the rest unexplained. For this sample there are 130,000 to 150,000 clones; 75% to 90% appear just once. Jointly, the top ten make up 13% of the sample. Source material: peripheral blood. The receptors here all came from a man aged 18 to 30 with COVID-19, enrolled during active disease.

This rearrangement joins TRBV28 to TRBJ1-3; 8 positions agree with TRBD1. The CDR3 is 14 amino acids. The V segment lost 10 bases and the J segment 3 bases; nucleotides outside the gene matches: 8. CDR1 and CDR2 from the germline V gene are MDHEN and SYDVKM. The CDR3 here is CATRQGLFGNTIYF. DNA of the CDR3: TGTGCCACCAGACAGGGGCTGTTTGGAAACACCATATATTTT.

The gene calls are TRBV28 and TRBJ2-3; weak D call: TRBD2 (5 bases). Germline loops: CDR1 MDHEN, CDR2 SYDVKM. This CDR3 is built from 17 residues. Trimming took off 5 bases at V and 0 bases at J, with 18 bases between the two ends. The CDR3 sequence: CASSLFLGARSTDTQYF. CDR3 bases: TGTGCCAGCAGTCTCTTCTTGGGAGCGCGAAGCACAGATACGCAGTATTTT. The full variable domain, with the rest looked up from reference TRBV28 and TRBJ2-3, is DVKVTQSSRYLVKRTGEKVFLECVQDMDHENMFWYRQDPGLGLRLIYFSYDVKMKEKGDIPEGYSVSREKKERFSLILESASTNQTSMYLCASSLFLGARSTDTQYFGPGTRLTVL.

In this sample, this clone turned up once. V and J are TRBV27 and TRBJ1-1; a weak D match, TRBD1 (6 bases). V lost 8 bases and J lost 1, with 11 bases in between. CDR1 is MNHEY, CDR2 SMNVEV, per germline (reference sequence). This CDR3 is built from 13 residues. The chain's CDR3 is CASQGQRNTEAFF. The CDR3 DNA follows: TGTGCCAGCCAGGGGCAGAGGAACACTGAAGCTTTCTTT.

CDR3 in amino acids: CASRGASGSYEQYF. For the CDR3, the DNA is TGTGCCAGCCGAGGGGCTAGCGGGAGCTACGAGCAGTACTTC. The rearrangement links TRBV28 to TRBJ2-7, with 10 bases identical to TRBD2. After removal of 8 bases from V and 3 bases from J, the junction contained 7 bases not matched to a gene. CDR3 length: 14 amino acids. Germline-derived CDR1 and CDR2 are MDHEN and SYDVKM.

The rearrangement uses TRBV15 and TRBJ1-1; 7 bases line up with TRBD1. Germline V gene sequence: CDR1 LNHNV, CDR2 YYDKDF (reference sequence). The trim removed 3 bases at V and 2 bases at J, leaving 6 bases unmatched. The CDR3 sequence is 15 residues long. The CDR3 coding sequence is TGTGCCACCAGCAGCGCCCGGGACAGAAACACTGAAGCTTTCTTT. It translates to CATSSARDRNTEAFF.

The chain is built from TRBV29-1 and TRBJ2-7; 8 nucleotides agree with TRBD1. The CDR3 has 12 amino acids. Germline V gives CDR1 SQVTM, CDR2 ANQGSEA. The junction had 5 bases not matched to a gene; V was cut back by 4 bases and J by 6 bases. CDR3 amino acids: CSVGGQGGEQYF. In DNA form, the CDR3 reads TGCAGCGTTGGTGGACAGGGTGGCGAGCAGTACTTC.

The chain combines TRBV27 with TRBJ1-2, with D maybe TRBD1 (6 bases). The CDR3 runs 14 residues. V dropped 6 bases and J dropped 4 bases, with 15 bases sitting between them. From germline, CDR1 is MNHEY and CDR2 SMNVEV (reference sequence). The CDR3 DNA reads TGTGCCAGCAGGCTGAACACAGGGAGCTATGGCTACACCTTC. Protein: CASRLNTGSYGYTF.

The chain links TRBV7-3 to TRBJ2-3, with TRBD2 matching over 12 bases. Germline-derived CDR1 and CDR2 are SGHTA and FQGTGA. This CDR3 region has 17 residues. J gave up 5 bases and V 2 bases, and 8 bases lay outside the gene matches. The CDR3 region is CASSLQASGRALDTQYF. CDR3 nucleotides: TGTGCCAGCAGCTTACAAGCTAGCGGGAGGGCGTTAGATACGCAGTATTTT.

J is TRBJ2-7 and V is TRBV6-5; 11 bases align to TRBD2. With V trimmed by 5 bases and J by 2 bases, 5 bases remained unmatched. This CDR3 is 15 amino acids long. The germline CDR1 and CDR2 sequences are MNHEY and SVGAGI. CDR3 region: CASSIRLAGPYEQYF. Written as DNA, the CDR3 is TGTGCCAGCAGTATCCGACTAGCGGGGCCCTACGAGCAGTACTTC.

V gene TRBV12-3 or TRBV12-4 combines with J gene TRBJ1-1, with D hard to call. V gave up 4 bases and J gave up 11 bases, with 11 bases separating them. This CDR3 comprises 11 residues. The CDR3 nucleotides read TGTGCCAGCAGTTCCCCGGGGATGGCTTTCTTT. It encodes CASSSPGMAFF.

This chain connects TRBV5-1 to TRBJ2-2, with 7 bases lining up with TRBD1. Germline V gene lookup returns CDR1 SGHRS and CDR2 YFSETQ. Trimming cost V 4 bases and J 0 bases; bases outside gene matches: 3. This CDR3 has 15 amino acids. As DNA, the CDR3 is TGCGCCAGCAGCCCGACAGGGTCGAACACCGGGGAGCTGTTTTTT. Translated, it gives CASSPTGSNTGELFF.

J is TRBJ1-5 and V is TRBV28; 7 bases map to TRBD1. Germline V CDR1 and CDR2: MDHEN, SYDVKM. CDR3 length: 14 amino acids. Trimming took 5 bases from V and 5 from J; bases not matched to a gene: 6. In nucleotides, the CDR3 is TGTGCCAGCAGTGTAGGGGGCCTTCATCAGCCCCAGCATTTT. Residues: CASSVGGLHQPQHF. Combining the CDR3 with reference TRBV28 and TRBJ1-5 gives the whole variable domain DVKVTQSSRYLVKRTGEKVFLECVQDMDHENMFWYRQDPGLGLRLIYFSYDVKMKEKGDIPEGYSVSREKKERFSLILESASTNQTSMYLCASSVGGLHQPQHFGDGTRLSIL.

V gene TRBV25-1 combines with J gene TRBJ2-1; no clear D gene. This CDR3 is built from 14 residues. Trimming took 5 bases from V and 2 from J, leaving 10 bases between them. Germline V gene lookup returns CDR1 MGHDK and CDR2 SYGVNS. The CDR3 reads CASSLRSAYNEQFF. The CDR3 coding sequence is TGTGCCAGCAGTTTGCGTTCGGCCTACAATGAGCAGTTCTTC.

The CDR3 sequence: CASSVEGELTYNEQFF. The CDR3 DNA is TGTGCCAGCAGCGTAGAAGGGGAACTAACCTACAATGAGCAGTTCTTC. The V gene is TRBV9, the J gene TRBJ2-1; possible D gene TRBD1, 5 bases. The CDR3 totals 16 residues. Per the germline V gene, CDR1 is SGDLS and CDR2 is YYNGEE. V was trimmed by 0 bases and J by 2 bases, leaving 12 bases between them.

The chain combines TRBV5-1 with TRBJ2-7, with a tentative D call TRBD2 (5 bases). This CDR3 is built from 14 residues. Trimming cost V 2 bases and J 0 bases, with 9 bases left between them. Germline V CDR1 and CDR2: SGHRS, YFSETQ. The DNA for the CDR3 is TGCGCCAGCAGCTTAAGGAGCGGCTCCTACGAGCAGTACTTC. Its protein is CASSLRSGSYEQYF.

This chain joins TRBV19 and TRBJ2-7; TRBD1 agrees at 7 bases. V trimming: 4 bases; J trimming: 8 bases; junction bases outside the gene matches: 14. In germline, CDR1 is LNHDA, CDR2 SQIVND (reference sequence). The CDR3 sequence is 15 residues long. The CDR3 loop reads CASSTNRDRKRQQYF. The DNA of the CDR3 is TGTGCCAGTAGTACCAACCGGGACAGAAAAAGGCAGCAGTACTTC.

The CDR3 nucleotides are TGTGCCAGCAGTTACGCGTCGGGAAGTCAGCCCCAGCATTTT. This sequence encodes CASSYASGSQPQHF. This chain uses TRBV6-5 with TRBJ1-5; D remains ambiguous. The CDR3 contains 14 residues. V shed 2 bases and J shed 6 bases, with 11 bases lying between them. CDR1 and CDR2 (germline): MNHEY, SVGAGI.

As for this clone: Distinct nucleotide sequences in the sample also encode this CDR3. The rearrangement uses TRBV4-1 and TRBJ1-1; 11 bases agree with TRBD1. The CDR3 extends over 14 amino acids. Trimming cost V 3 bases and J 5 bases; bases outside gene matches: 2. Germline lookup yields CDR1 MGHRA and CDR2 YSYEKL. In nucleotides, the CDR3 is TGCGCCAGCAGCCAGGGACAGGGGGGGACTGAAGCTTTCTTT. The encoded protein is CASSQGQGGTEAFF.

The rearrangement joins TRBV9 to TRBJ2-1; 11 nucleotides match TRBD2. The V segment lost 4 bases and the J segment 7 bases; nucleotides outside the gene matches: 10. From germline, CDR1 is SGDLS and CDR2 YYNGEE. The CDR3 extends over 16 amino acids. CDR3 in amino acids: CASSPRLAGRLNEQFF. CDR3 nucleotides: TGTGCCAGCAGCCCTCGACTAGCGGGAAGGTTGAATGAGCAGTTCTTC.

This chain connects TRBV7-9 to TRBJ1-2, with 7 bases identical to TRBD1. The CDR3 is 12 residues long. Germline CDR1 and CDR2: SEHNR and FQNEAQ (reference sequence). J gave up 7 bases and V 5 bases, and 4 bases lay outside the gene matches. The CDR3 DNA sequence: TGTGCCAGCAGCCATGACAGGGCTGGCTACACCTTC. It yields the protein CASSHDRAGYTF.

In DNA form, the CDR3 reads TGTGCCAGTCTTGAACAGGGGGCTGGAGGAGAGACCCAGTACTTC. This sequence encodes CASLEQGAGGETQYF. The V and J genes are TRBV19 and TRBJ2-5, with 9 bases that match TRBD1. The CDR3 is 15 amino acids. Unmatched junction bases numbered 11, after V lost 8 bases and J lost 4 bases. Germline CDR1 reads LNHDA; CDR2 reads SQIVND (reference sequence).

The gene calls are TRBV14 and TRBJ2-1; 10 positions match TRBD1. This CDR3 has 16 amino acids. Germline CDR1 reads SGHDN; CDR2 reads FVKESK. The J segment lost 2 bases and the V segment lost 4 bases, leaving 5 bases of the junction unmatched. CDR3 bases: TGTGCCAGCAGCCTAGGGACAGGGGTAACCTACAATGAGCAGTTCTTC. Protein product: CASSLGTGVTYNEQFF.

The chain links TRBV28 to TRBJ2-7, with TRBD1 as a possible D gene (5 bases). CDR3 size: 15 residues. The germline V and J ends were trimmed by 3 bases and 3 bases, with 15 bases remaining between them. Germline CDR1 is MDHEN and CDR2 is SYDVKM. CDR3 region: CASSLAGLIYYEQYF. CDR3 DNA: TGTGCCAGCAGTTTGGCAGGGCTGATTTACTACGAGCAGTACTTC.

The chain combines TRBV7-6 with TRBJ2-2, with 13 bases fitting TRBD2. Trimming took 6 bases from V and 5 from J; bases not matched to a gene: 9. Germline assignment: CDR1 SGHVS and CDR2 FNYEAQ. The CDR3 is 17 residues long. The CDR3 spells CASSFGLAGDITGELFF. CDR3 nucleotides: TGTGCCAGCAGTTTTGGACTAGCGGGAGATATAACCGGGGAGCTGTTTTTT.